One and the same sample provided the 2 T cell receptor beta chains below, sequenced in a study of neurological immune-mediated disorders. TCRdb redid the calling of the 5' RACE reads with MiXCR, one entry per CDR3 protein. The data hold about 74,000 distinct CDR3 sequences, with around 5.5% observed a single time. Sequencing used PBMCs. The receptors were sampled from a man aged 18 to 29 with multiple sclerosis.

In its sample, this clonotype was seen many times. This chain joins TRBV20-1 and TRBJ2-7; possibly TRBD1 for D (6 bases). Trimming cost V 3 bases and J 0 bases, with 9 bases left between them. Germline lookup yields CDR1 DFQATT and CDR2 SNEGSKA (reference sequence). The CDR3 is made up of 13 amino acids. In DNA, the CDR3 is TGCAGTGCTAGGTCAGGGGCCTCCTACGAGCAGTACTTC. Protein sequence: CSARSGASYEQYF.

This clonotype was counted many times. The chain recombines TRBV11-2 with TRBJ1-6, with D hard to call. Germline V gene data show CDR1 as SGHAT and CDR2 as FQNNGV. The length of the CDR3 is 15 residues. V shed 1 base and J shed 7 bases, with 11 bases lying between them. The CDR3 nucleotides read TGTGCCAGCAGCTTAGCTCCGGGATTCAATTCACCCCTCCACTTT. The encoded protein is CASSLAPGFNSPLHF.